The T cell receptor (beta chain) described here comes from a study of T cell responses to AZD1222 COVID-19 vaccine. As for the study in general: Second-dose intervals of approximately 4 or approximately 12 weeks were pooled.

Notes on this clone: Its antigen remains unknown.

This table comes from immunoSEQ multiplex PCR, and its TCRdb copy is limited to in-frame clones, with some not included. The sample has some 140,000 clones, under 95% seen once. Study-wide points: Females made up more of the donors, who were largely white British, and clonal diversity may have come out too low. Repertoire samples came only from after the peak T cell response. In the spike-specific TCR repertoire, nearly half reportedly target unmutated variant regions.

Trimming left V 4 bases short and J 10 bases short, with 23 bases between. Germline V CDR1 and CDR2: LNHDA, SQIVND (reference sequence). The CDR3 has 16 amino acids. Sequences were derived from peripheral blood, sampled on day 0 of AZD1222 vaccination. This TCR came from an adult in good health. The chain combines TRBV19 with TRBJ2-1, with D perhaps being TRBD1 or TRBD2 (5 bases each). The CDR3 protein is CASSTRDPTSGDEQFF. In nucleotides, the CDR3 is TGTGCCAGTAGTACCCGGGACCCCACGTCCGGGGACGAGCAGTTCTTC.